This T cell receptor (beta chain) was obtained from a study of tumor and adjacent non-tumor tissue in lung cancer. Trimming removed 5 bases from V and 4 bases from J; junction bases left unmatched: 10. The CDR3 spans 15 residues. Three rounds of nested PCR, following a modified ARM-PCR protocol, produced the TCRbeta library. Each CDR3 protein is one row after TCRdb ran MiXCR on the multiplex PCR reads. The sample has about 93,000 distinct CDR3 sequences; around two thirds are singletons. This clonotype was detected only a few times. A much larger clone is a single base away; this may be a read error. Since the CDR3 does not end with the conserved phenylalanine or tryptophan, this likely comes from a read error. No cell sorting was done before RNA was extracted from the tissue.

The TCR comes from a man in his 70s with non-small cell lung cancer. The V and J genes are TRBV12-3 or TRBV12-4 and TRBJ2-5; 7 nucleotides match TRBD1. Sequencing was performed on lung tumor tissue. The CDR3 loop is CASSTTPNRGETQYL. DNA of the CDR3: TGTGCCAGCAGTACCACCCCCAACAGGGGAGAGACCCAGTACCTC.